This passage covers 25 T cell receptor beta chains from one sample sequenced in a study of response to subunit inactivated influenza vaccine. TCRdb recomputed calls from the RT-PCR reads with MiXCR, one row per CDR3 protein. The sample lists some 190,000 distinct CDR3 sequences, about an eighth seen once, with under 30% in the top ten. The source material was CD8+ T cells sorted from PBMCs, sampled 4 to 6 days after vaccination. The receptor set was obtained from a man aged 45-65 years who received an inactivated influenza vaccine.

This clonotype was found a few times. The chain recombines TRBV30 with TRBJ2-7; D unresolved. The V end lost 4 bases, the J end lost 6 bases, and 19 bases lay between the germline ends. The CDR3 consists of 14 residues. CDR1 is GTSNPN, CDR2 SVGIG, per germline (reference sequence). This CDR3 reads CAWTQHLSRPEQYF. CDR3 sequence (DNA): TGTGCCTGGACCCAACATCTCTCCCGGCCCGAGCAGTACTTC.

The chain couples TRBV10-3 to TRBJ2-7, with D tentatively TRBD2 (6 bases). V lost 6 bases, J lost 0 bases, and 15 bases lay in between. This CDR3 has 15 amino acids. Germline CDR1 and CDR2: ENHRY and SYGVKD. The CDR3 protein is CAIRGLAGFSYEQYF. The DNA for the CDR3 is TGTGCCATCAGGGGTCTCGCGGGGTTCTCCTACGAGCAGTACTTC.

The chain uses TRBV11-2 and TRBJ2-3; 10 nucleotides match TRBD1. The CDR3 runs 18 residues. Germline V gene lookup returns CDR1 SGHAT and CDR2 FQNNGV. The J segment lost 2 bases and the V segment lost 2 bases, leaving 10 bases of the junction unmatched. The CDR3: CASSLYATGGTYTDTQYF. The CDR3 DNA follows: TGTGCCAGCAGCTTATACGCGACAGGGGGCACATACACAGATACGCAGTATTTT. Full variable domain (remainder filled in from reference TRBV11-2 and TRBJ2-3): EAGVAQSPRYKIIEKRQSVAFWCNPISGHATLYWYQQILGQGPKLLIQFQNNGVVDDSQLPKDRFSAERLKGVDSTLKIQPAKLEDSAVYLCASSLYATGGTYTDTQYFGPGTRLTVL.

This clonotype was recorded many times. The chain recombines TRBV7-9 with TRBJ2-7; D is uncertain. The V and J ends lost 2 bases and 6 bases respectively, with 8 bases between them. Germline CDR1 reads SEHNR; CDR2 reads FQNEAQ (reference sequence). This CDR3 region has 12 residues. The CDR3 coding sequence is TGTGCCAGCAGCTTATTCCTCTCCGAGCAGTACTTC. This codes for CASSLFLSEQYF. The full variable domain, with the rest looked up from reference TRBV7-9 and TRBJ2-7, is DTGVSQNPRHKITKRGQNVTFRCDPISEHNRLYWYRQTLGQGPEFLTYFQNEAQLEKSRLLSDRFSAERPKGSFSTLEIQRTEQGDSAMYLCASSLFLSEQYFGPGTRLTVT.

This clonotype was counted only a few times. This chain joins TRBV6-5 and TRBJ2-5, with D tentatively TRBD1 (5 bases). The CDR3 loop spans 15 amino acids. V was pared by 2 bases and J by 1 base, with 11 bases between. CDR1 MNHEY and CDR2 SVGAGI come from the germline V gene. In nucleotides, the CDR3 is TGTGCCAGCAGTTACGCAGGCAGGGCCCAAGAGACCCAGTACTTC. It specifies CASSYAGRAQETQYF.

The chain joins TRBV19 to TRBJ2-2; 9 bases are shared with TRBD1. This CDR3 has 14 amino acids. Germline values: CDR1 LNHDA, CDR2 SQIVND (reference sequence). Trimming removed 8 bases from V and 7 bases from J; junction bases left unmatched: 8. CDR3 DNA sequence: TGTGCCAGTTCCGGGACAGGGAAAAACGGGGAGCTGTTTTTT. This codes for CASSGTGKNGELFF.

This clonotype was counted between two and nine times. V gene TRBV27 combines with J gene TRBJ2-1; no reliable D call. The germline V and J ends were trimmed by 4 bases and 4 bases, with 14 bases remaining between them. The length of the CDR3 is 15 residues. CDR1 is MNHEY and CDR2 is SMNVEV in the germline V gene (reference sequence). The CDR3 nucleotides are TGTGCCAGCAGTTCGTCTCCAGTTGGGTACAATGAGCAGTTCTTC. It translates to CASSSSPVGYNEQFF.

This clonotype has ten or more counts. The J gene is TRBJ2-6, the V gene TRBV5-1, with D unresolved. V was shortened by 3 bases and J by 0 bases, with 4 bases between the two germline ends. Germline CDR1 and CDR2: SGHRS and YFSETQ. CDR3 length: 14 amino acids. CDR3 sequence reads: CASSYSSGANVLTF. The CDR3 bases are TGCGCCAGCAGCTACAGCTCTGGGGCCAACGTCCTGACTTTC.

This clonotype has only a few counts. The rearrangement joins TRBV27 to TRBJ2-7, with 10 positions matching TRBD2. The CDR3 covers 14 residues. Germline CDR1 and CDR2: MNHEY and SMNVEV (reference sequence). The V gene end was trimmed by 9 bases and the J gene end by 0 bases; junction bases not matched to a gene: 5. CDR3 in amino acids: CASTGLADSYEQYF. Here the CDR3 DNA reads TGTGCCAGTACCGGACTAGCGGACTCCTACGAGCAGTACTTC.

This clonotype was found a few times. The chain employs TRBV27 and TRBJ1-1, with TRBD1 as a possible D gene (5 bases). The CDR3 consists of 14 residues. V dropped 0 bases and J dropped 4 bases, with 9 bases sitting between them. The V gene's germline CDR1 is MNHEY and CDR2 SMNVEV (reference sequence). This CDR3 reads CASSLSEGITEAFF. The CDR3 bases are TGTGCCAGCAGTTTATCGGAGGGGATCACTGAAGCTTTCTTT.

A few counts support this clonotype. One end of the junction varies from germline; a read error may be responsible. The rearrangement links TRBV14 to TRBJ2-1; 9 nucleotides align to TRBD2. This CDR3 is 16 amino acids long. CDR1 and CDR2 (germline): SGHDN, FVKESK. CDR3 nucleotides: TGTGCCAGCAGCCATTTAGCGGGAGTGTCCTCCAATGAGCAGTTCTTC. Its protein is CASSHLAGVSSNEQFF.

J is TRBJ1-4 and V is TRBV4-2, with D hard to call. Germline V gene lookup returns CDR1 LGHNA and CDR2 YNFKEQ. The CDR3 is 15 residues long. V gave up 1 base and J gave up 7 bases, with 13 bases separating them. DNA of the CDR3: TGTGCCAGCAGCCAAGTGCTAGGGTCTGGTGAAAAACTGTTTTTT. Translation gives CASSQVLGSGEKLFF.

This clonotype was observed a handful of times. This rearrangement joins TRBV4-3 to TRBJ2-1; TRBD1 aligns across 9 bases. Germline CDR1 and CDR2: LGHNA and YSLEER. CDR3 length: 20 residues. V dropped 0 bases and J dropped 0; count of bases not matched to a gene: 12. The CDR3 sequence is CASSQDIMSGTGSSYNEQFF. The CDR3 DNA is TGCGCCAGCAGCCAAGACATTATGTCCGGGACAGGGAGCTCCTACAATGAGCAGTTCTTC.

This chain links TRBV7-9 with TRBJ2-7; D gene unclear. The CDR3 is 13 amino acids. Germline V CDR1 and CDR2: SEHNR, FQNEAQ (reference sequence). V lost 4 bases, J lost 6 bases, and 13 bases lay in between. DNA for the CDR3: TGTGCCAGCAGCTCCATGGGTCTAGGCGAGCAGTACTTC. This translates into CASSSMGLGEQYF.

This clonotype was seen a single time. The CDR3 sequence: CASSLDLAREAFF. CDR3 coding DNA: TGTGCCAGCAGCTTAGACTTGGCGAGAGAAGCTTTCTTT. The rearrangement uses TRBV7-6 and TRBJ1-1; D unclear. The CDR3 is made up of 13 amino acids. Germline V gene data show CDR1 as SGHVS and CDR2 as FNYEAQ. V shed 1 base and J shed 8 bases, with 11 bases lying between them. The full variable domain, its missing parts supplied by reference TRBV7-6 and TRBJ1-1, is GAGVSQSPRYKVTKRGQDVALRCDPISGHVSLYWYRQALGQGPEFLTYFNYEAQQDKSGLPNDRFSAERPEGSISTLTIQRTEQRDSAMYRCASSLDLAREAFFGQGTRLTVV.

This chain joins TRBV6-2 or TRBV6-3 and TRBJ1-5; 7 nucleotides align to TRBD1. V trimming: 8 bases; J trimming: 2 bases; junction bases outside the gene matches: 12. The CDR3 has 16 residues. CDR1 is MNHEY, CDR2 SVGEGT, per germline. In DNA form, the CDR3 reads TGTGCCAGCTCGACAGGGTCAGTTTCCGGCAATCAGCCCCAGCATTTT. Protein product: CASSTGSVSGNQPQHF.

The chain links TRBV7-8 to TRBJ2-1, with 8 bases matching TRBD2. V lost 0 bases, J lost 8 bases, and 3 bases stayed unmatched. CDR3 size: 14 residues. Germline V gene data show CDR1 as SGHVS and CDR2 as FQNEAQ. CDR3 sequence reads: CASSLALLADEQFF. In DNA form, the CDR3 reads TGTGCCAGCAGCTTAGCACTACTAGCGGATGAGCAGTTCTTC. Full variable domain (rest looked up from reference TRBV7-8 and TRBJ2-1): GAGVSQSPRYKVAKRGQDVALRCDPISGHVSLFWYQQALGQGPEFLTYFQNEAQLDKSGLPSDRFFAERPEGSVSTLKIQRTQQEDSAVYLCASSLALLADEQFFGPGTRLTVL.

The chain has TRBV4-3 and TRBJ2-7; TRBD1 is a possible D gene (6 bases). From germline, CDR1 is LGHNA and CDR2 YSLEER. V shed 4 bases and J shed 5 bases, with 18 bases lying between them. CDR3 length: 15 amino acids. The CDR3 nucleotides are TGCGCCAGCAGCCTAGATAAGAGCAGGGGTCACGAGCAGTACTTC. Its protein product is CASSLDKSRGHEQYF.

V usage is TRBV4-2 and J usage is TRBJ2-7, with D perhaps matching TRBD1 (6 bases). This CDR3 is built from 16 residues. CDR1 is LGHNA and CDR2 is YNFKEQ in the germline V gene. Trimming left V 1 base short and J 3 bases short, with 16 bases between. The DNA of the CDR3 is TGTGCCAGCAGCCAAGGGGTGACAGGCAATTTCTACGAGCAGTACTTC. Translated, it gives CASSQGVTGNFYEQYF.

The chain employs TRBV20-1 and TRBJ2-5; D is uncertain. V was clipped by 4 bases and J by 2 bases, with 17 bases between them. Germline assignment: CDR1 DFQATT and CDR2 SNEGSKA (reference sequence). The CDR3 extends over 15 amino acids. CDR3 loop: CSAIWRLSLQETQYF. The CDR3 DNA reads TGCAGTGCTATATGGCGTCTCAGCCTACAAGAGACCCAGTACTTC.

The genes are TRBV10-3 and TRBJ2-3; D might be TRBD2 (5 bases). Deletions cut 3 bases from V and 2 bases from J, with 12 bases between. CDR3 size: 15 residues. Germline V gene sequence: CDR1 ENHRY, CDR2 SYGVKD. The CDR3 region is CAISDLAEVTDTQYF. The CDR3 DNA is TGTGCCATCAGTGACCTAGCTGAGGTCACAGATACGCAGTATTTT.

The chain has TRBV15 and TRBJ1-4, with D possibly TRBD1 on 6 matching bases. Trimming pared 6 bases from V and 3 bases from J, leaving 14 bases between. The CDR3 sequence is 15 residues long. The germline gives CDR1 LNHNV, CDR2 YYDKDF (reference sequence). In DNA form, the CDR3 reads TGTGCCACCAGATCTGCAGGACAGCCTAATGAAAAACTGTTTTTT. Translation gives CATRSAGQPNEKLFF.

This CDR3 reads CAISGLAAPYNEQFF. CDR3 in DNA: TGTGCCATCAGTGGACTAGCGGCACCCTACAATGAGCAGTTCTTC. This sequence joins TRBV10-3 and TRBJ2-1; 9 bases fit TRBD2. V shed 4 bases, J shed 2 bases, and the junction held 3 bases outside the gene matches. Germline V CDR1 and CDR2: ENHRY, SYGVKD. The CDR3 is 15 residues long.

V usage is TRBV2 and J usage is TRBJ1-5; the D is unclear. V lost 8 bases, J lost 3 bases, and 11 bases lay in between. Germline values: CDR1 SNHLY, CDR2 FYNNEI. This CDR3 comprises 13 residues. CDR3 bases: TGTGCCAGCCGGTGGGAAATCAATCAGCCCCAGCATTTT. Residues: CASRWEINQPQHF.

The chain employs TRBV6-1 and TRBJ1-4, with no clear D. Germline CDR1 MNHNS, CDR2 SASEGT. The V and J ends lost 8 bases and 2 bases respectively, with 15 bases between them. The CDR3 contains 15 residues. CDR3 sequence (DNA): TGTGCCAGCTCGGGCCCCCCCGGGACTAATGAAAAACTGTTTTTT. Translated: CASSGPPGTNEKLFF.